This TCR beta chain comes out of a study of blood T cells in healthy people across ages. Trimming cost V 6 bases and J 3 bases, with 18 bases left between them. Germline CDR1 is MNHEY and CDR2 is SMNVEV (reference sequence). The length of the CDR3 is 15 residues. Alongside a J-beta primer mix, a sample-barcoded 5' primer served in a second PCR lasting roughly 6 to 12 cycles. TCRdb reanalysed the 5' RACE reads using MiXCR and keeps one entry per CDR3 protein. The sample contains 1.8 million or so distinct CDR3 sequences, roughly two fifths of which appear only once. V and J are TRBV27 and TRBJ2-7; D perhaps matches TRBD1 (6 bases). The specimen was blood. The clonotype comes from a human donor in good health. CDR3 sequence: CASSEIRDNRYEQYF. The CDR3, as DNA: TGTGCCAGCAGCGAAATCCGGGACAACCGCTACGAGCAGTACTTC.